This T cell receptor (beta chain) is from a study of beta chain features in type 1 diabetes. Study in general: All samples yielded roughly 100 million examined sorted cells. Overall study results and limits: Type 1 diabetes patients showed a moderate but significant shortening of TCRB CDR3s in all four CD4+ subsets. In the patient group, naive, central memory and Treg TCRB repertoires seemed more alike than in the healthy donor group.

CD45RO/CCR7/CD25/CD127/CD95/CD27 sorting isolated CD4+ naive, central memory, regulatory and stem cell-like memory cells. The V and J ends lost 5 bases and 0 bases respectively, with 10 bases between them. The germline gives CDR1 GTSNPN, CDR2 SVGIG (reference sequence). The CDR3 has 13 residues. The study reverse transcribed the entire isolated RNA, so it sequenced expressed TCRB transcripts. Only in-frame clones appear in the TCRdb table, and some are missing; sequencing was by immunoSEQ multiplex PCR. The sample yields a few hundred thousand clones, over 11% seen once. With respect to this clone: Its antigen remains unknown.

V is TRBV30 and J is TRBJ1-2; TRBD1 might be the D (6 bases). The specimen was naive CD4+ T cells from blood. The source is a man aged 30 to 45 in good health. The CDR3 DNA follows: TGTGCCTGGGCGACAGGATCTAACTATGGCTACACCTTC. Translation: CAWATGSNYGYTF.